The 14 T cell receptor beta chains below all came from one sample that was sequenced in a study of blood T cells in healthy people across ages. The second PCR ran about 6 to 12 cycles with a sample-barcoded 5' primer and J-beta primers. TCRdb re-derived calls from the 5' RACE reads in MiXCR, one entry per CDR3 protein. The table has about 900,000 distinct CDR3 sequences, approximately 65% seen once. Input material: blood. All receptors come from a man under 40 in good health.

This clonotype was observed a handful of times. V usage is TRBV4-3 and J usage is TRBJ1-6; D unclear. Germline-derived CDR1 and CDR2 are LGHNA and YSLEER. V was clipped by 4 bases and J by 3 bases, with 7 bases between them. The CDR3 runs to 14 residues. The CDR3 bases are TGCGCCAGCAGCCCTCAGAGCTATAATTCACCCCTCCACTTT. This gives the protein CASSPQSYNSPLHF.

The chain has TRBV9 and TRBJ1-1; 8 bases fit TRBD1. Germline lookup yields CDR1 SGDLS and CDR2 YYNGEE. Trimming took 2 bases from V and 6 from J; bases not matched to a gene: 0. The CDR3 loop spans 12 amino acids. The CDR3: CASSVTGAEAFF. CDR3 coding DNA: TGTGCCAGCAGCGTGACAGGGGCTGAAGCTTTCTTT.

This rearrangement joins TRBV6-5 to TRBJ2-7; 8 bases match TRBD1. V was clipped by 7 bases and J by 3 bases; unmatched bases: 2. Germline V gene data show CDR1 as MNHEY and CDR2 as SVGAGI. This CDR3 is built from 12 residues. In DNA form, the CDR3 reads TGTGCCAGCAAAACAGGGGGCTACGAGCAGTACTTC. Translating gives CASKTGGYEQYF.

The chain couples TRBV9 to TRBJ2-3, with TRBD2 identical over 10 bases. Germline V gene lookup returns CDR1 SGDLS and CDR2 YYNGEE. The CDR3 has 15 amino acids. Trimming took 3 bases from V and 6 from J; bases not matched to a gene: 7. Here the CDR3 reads CASSALAGFGDTQYF. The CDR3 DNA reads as TGTGCCAGCAGCGCACTAGCGGGGTTTGGCGATACGCAGTATTTT.

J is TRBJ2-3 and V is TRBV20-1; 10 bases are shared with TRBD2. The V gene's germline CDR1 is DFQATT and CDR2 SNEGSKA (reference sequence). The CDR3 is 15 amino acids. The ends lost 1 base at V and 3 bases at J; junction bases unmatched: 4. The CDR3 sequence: CSARVPGLATDTQYF. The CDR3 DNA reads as TGCAGTGCTAGAGTCCCGGGACTAGCGACAGATACGCAGTATTTT.

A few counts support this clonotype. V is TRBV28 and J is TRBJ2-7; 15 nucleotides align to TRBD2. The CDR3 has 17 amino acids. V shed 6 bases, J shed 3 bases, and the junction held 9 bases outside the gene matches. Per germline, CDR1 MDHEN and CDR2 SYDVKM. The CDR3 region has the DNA TGTGCCAGCAGAAAAGGGACTAGCGGGGGGCAGGTCTACGAGCAGTACTTC. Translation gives CASRKGTSGGQVYEQYF.

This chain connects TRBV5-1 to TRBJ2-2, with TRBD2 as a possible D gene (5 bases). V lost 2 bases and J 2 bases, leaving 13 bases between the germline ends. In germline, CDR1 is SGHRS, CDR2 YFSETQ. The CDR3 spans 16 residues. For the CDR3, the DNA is TGCGCCAGCAGCTTAGGACTTCTTTATAACACCGGGGAGCTGTTTTTT. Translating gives CASSLGLLYNTGELFF.

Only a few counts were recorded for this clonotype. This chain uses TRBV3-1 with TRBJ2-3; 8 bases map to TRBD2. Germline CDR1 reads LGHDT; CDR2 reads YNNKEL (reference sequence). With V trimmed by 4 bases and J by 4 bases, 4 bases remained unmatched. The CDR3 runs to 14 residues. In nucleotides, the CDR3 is TGTGCCAGCAGCCCTAGGACTAGCTCAGATACGCAGTATTTT. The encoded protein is CASSPRTSSDTQYF.

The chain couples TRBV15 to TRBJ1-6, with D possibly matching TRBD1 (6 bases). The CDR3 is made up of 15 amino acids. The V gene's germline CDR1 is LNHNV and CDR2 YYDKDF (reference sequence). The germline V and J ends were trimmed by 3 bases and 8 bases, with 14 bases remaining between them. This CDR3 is CATSRDGQGYSPLHF. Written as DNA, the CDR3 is TGTGCCACCAGCAGGGACGGCCAGGGGTATTCACCCCTCCACTTT.

CDR3 DNA: TGTGCCAGCAGTTTAGTCTCGGGACAGGACCCTAACTATGGCTACACCTTC. Its protein product is CASSLVSGQDPNYGYTF. The gene calls are TRBV12-3 or TRBV12-4 and TRBJ1-2, with 8 bases matching TRBD1. Trimming at V came to 1 base and at J to 0 bases, leaving 7 bases not matched to a gene. The CDR3 contains 17 residues.

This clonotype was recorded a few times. CDR3 DNA sequence: TGTGCCAGCCTTCAAGGTAATGAGCAGTTCTTC. Translated, it gives CASLQGNEQFF. V gene TRBV27 combines with J gene TRBJ2-1; D is unresolved. Per the germline V gene, CDR1 is MNHEY and CDR2 is SMNVEV (reference sequence). Between the trimmed V and J ends, which lost 8 bases and 7 bases, there was a span of 9 bases. This CDR3 comprises 11 residues.

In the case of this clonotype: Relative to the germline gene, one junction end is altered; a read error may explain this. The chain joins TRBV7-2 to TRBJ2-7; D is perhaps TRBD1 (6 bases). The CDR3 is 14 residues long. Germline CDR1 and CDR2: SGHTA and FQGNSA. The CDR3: CASNADRYSYEQYF. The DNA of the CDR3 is TGTGCCAGCAACGCCGACAGGTATTCCTACGAACAGTACTTC.

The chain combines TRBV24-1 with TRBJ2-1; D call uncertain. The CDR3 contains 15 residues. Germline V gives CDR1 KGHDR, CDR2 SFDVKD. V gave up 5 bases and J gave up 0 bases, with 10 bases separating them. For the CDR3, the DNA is TGTGCCACCAGTGGCCAGTCAAGCTCCTACAATGAGCAGTTCTTC. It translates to CATSGQSSSYNEQFF.

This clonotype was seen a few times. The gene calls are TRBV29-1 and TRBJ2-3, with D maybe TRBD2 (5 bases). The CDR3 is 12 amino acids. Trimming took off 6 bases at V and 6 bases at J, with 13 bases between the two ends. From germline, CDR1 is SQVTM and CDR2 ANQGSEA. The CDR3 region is CSVRVGPDTQYF. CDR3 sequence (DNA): TGCAGCGTGCGGGTCGGCCCGGATACGCAGTATTTT.